This T cell receptor beta chain was identified in a study of blood T cell repertoires in COVID-19. The wider study: Specimens from acute and convalescent COVID-19 originated in the United States, Italy and Spain.

Seattle patients were enrolled while actively infected and followed longitudinally. Authors' methods: Using reference gene primer amplification, nucleated cell counts were estimated. Here immunoSEQ multiplex PCR was the method, and the copy in TCRdb shows in-frame clones only, minus some. For V, J and clone size, that table is used; D and trimming come from the DNA. This sample has 130,000 to 150,000 clones, with 75% to 90% found just once. The clonotype was recovered from a woman aged 60-75 years with COVID-19, enrolled during active disease. Material: peripheral blood.

In DNA form, the CDR3 reads TGTGCCAGCAGCCTTCAGGGTTCTTCACCCCTCCACTTT. It specifies CASSLQGSSPLHF. The V call is TRBV11-3, the J call TRBJ1-6, with D perhaps matching TRBD1 (5 bases). The CDR3 spans 13 residues. The germline V gene has CDR1 SGHNT and CDR2 YENEEA. Trimming shortened V by 5 bases and J by 9 bases, and 11 bases separated the two germline ends.